This TCR beta chain is from a study of blood T cell repertoires in COVID-19. TCRdb's copy holds only in-frame clones and misses some; the assay was immunoSEQ multiplex PCR. This sample yields around 75,000 clones, of which roughly 78% are seen a single time; about 5% belongs to the top ten. This clonotype originated in a woman of 80 years or more with active or convalescent COVID-19. The material sequenced was peripheral blood.

The CDR3 coding sequence is TGTGCCAGTAGTATGAACGGGGGCACAGATACGCAGTATTTT. Its translation is CASSMNGGTDTQYF. The chain is built from TRBV19 and TRBJ2-3; maybe TRBD2 (5 bases). CDR1 LNHDA and CDR2 SQIVND come from the germline V gene (reference sequence). This CDR3 spans 14 amino acids. The V end was cut by 3 bases, the J end by 1 base, with 8 bases between.